The source of this TCR beta chain is a study of identical twins. Study findings and constraints: The analysis was cross-sectional rather than longitudinal within donors.

Germline CDR1 and CDR2: DFQATT and SNEGSKA (reference sequence). The V and J ends lost 4 bases and 4 bases respectively, with 10 bases between them. This CDR3 is built from 12 residues. All donors comprised healthy Caucasians. cDNA carried unique molecular identifiers, and a universal primer site was added by template switching. In TCRdb, the 5' RACE reads were re-called with MiXCR into one record per CDR3 protein. The top ten hold 0.25% to 0.3% of the sample, which has some 1,700,000 distinct CDR3 sequences, roughly 35% seen once. For this clonotype: Antigen specificity is unknown.

The chain is built from TRBV20-1 and TRBJ1-1; D is unclear. The sequenced material came from cord blood. This receptor was identified in a newborn girl in good health. The CDR3 region is CSAIKGITEAFF. CDR3 nucleotides: TGCAGTGCTATAAAAGGGATCACTGAAGCTTTCTTT.